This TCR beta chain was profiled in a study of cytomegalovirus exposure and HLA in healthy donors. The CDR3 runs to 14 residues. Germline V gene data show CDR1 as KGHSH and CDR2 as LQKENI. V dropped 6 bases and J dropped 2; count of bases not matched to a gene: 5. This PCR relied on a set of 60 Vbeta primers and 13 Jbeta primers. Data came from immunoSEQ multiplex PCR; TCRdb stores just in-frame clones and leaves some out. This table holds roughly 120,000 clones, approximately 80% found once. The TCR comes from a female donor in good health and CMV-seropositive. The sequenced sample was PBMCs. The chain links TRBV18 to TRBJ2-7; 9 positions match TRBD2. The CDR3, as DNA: TGTGCCAGCTCCCCGGCGGGGGGGCCCTACGAGCAGTACTTC. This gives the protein CASSPAGGPYEQYF.